One and the same sample provided the 18 T cell receptor beta chains below, sequenced in a study of monozygotic twins with inflammatory bowel disease. TCRdb reprocessed the 5' RACE reads; each CDR3 protein has one entry and no DNA is given. Its listing shows roughly 150,000 distinct CDR3 sequences. Sequencing input: blood. These receptors were obtained from a human donor with ulcerative colitis or Crohn's disease, or a healthy co-twin of an affected twin (not recorded which).

The genes are TRBV9 and TRBJ1-6; the D call from TCRdb, TRBD1, cannot be confirmed without DNA. This CDR3 has 14 residues. Germline CDR1 and CDR2: SGDLS and YYNGEE. The CDR3 here is CASSVGQFNSPLHF.

The V and J genes are TRBV9 and TRBJ2-7; TCRdb picks TRBD2, but there is no DNA to check that call. The CDR3 runs to 15 residues. The germline gives CDR1 SGDLS, CDR2 YYNGEE. The CDR3 region is CASSVAAGGGYEQYF. Filled out from reference TRBV9 and TRBJ2-7, the complete variable domain reads DSGVTQTPKHLITATGQRVTLRCSPRSGDLSVYWYQQSLDQGLQFLIQYYNGEERAKGNILERFSAQQFPDLHSELNLSSLELGDSALYFCASSVAAGGGYEQYFGPGTRLTVT.

This chain uses TRBV9 with TRBJ1-4; TCRdb names TRBD1, which stays unverified in the absence of DNA. Germline V lookup: CDR1 SGDLS, CDR2 YYNGEE. There are 17 residues in the CDR3. The chain's CDR3 is CASSVARDSSTNEKLFF.

The gene calls are TRBV7-8 and TRBJ2-7; TCRdb's D call of TRBD2 is untestable without DNA. Germline values: CDR1 SGHVS, CDR2 FQNEAQ. The length of the CDR3 is 15 residues. CDR3 amino acids: CASSGGLAGIYEQYF.

The V gene is TRBV12-3 or TRBV12-4, the J gene TRBJ2-7; TCRdb calls TRBD2, which cannot be checked without DNA. CDR3 length equals 15 residues. Here the CDR3 reads CASSRLAGGHSEQYF.

This rearrangement joins TRBV20-1 to TRBJ2-2; TCRdb outputs TRBD2, but without DNA this stays unchecked. The CDR3 runs 15 residues. Germline V gives CDR1 DFQATT, CDR2 SNEGSKA (reference sequence). The CDR3 spells CSVQRAGGYTGELFF.

This chain connects TRBV9 to TRBJ2-1; the D call from TCRdb, TRBD1, cannot be confirmed without DNA. The CDR3 spans 17 residues. Germline lookup yields CDR1 SGDLS and CDR2 YYNGEE. The CDR3 is CASSGRGVASSYNEQFF.

The rearrangement joins TRBV12-3 or TRBV12-4 to TRBJ2-1; without DNA, the TCRdb call of TRBD1 cannot be checked. There are 14 residues in the CDR3. The CDR3 reads CASSPQGSYNEQFF.

The CDR3 spells CASSLNSIAETQYF. The chain carries TRBV11-1 and TRBJ2-5; TCRdb's D call, TRBD2, is unchecked because there is no DNA. CDR3 size: 14 residues. Per germline, CDR1 SGHAT and CDR2 FQDESV (reference sequence). Full variable domain (missing parts from reference TRBV11-1 and TRBJ2-5): EAEVAQSPRYKITEKSQAVAFWCDPISGHATLYWYRQILGQGPELLVQFQDESVVDDSQLPKDRFSAERLKGVDSTLKIQPAELGDSAMYLCASSLNSIAETQYFGPGTRLLVL.

CDR3 protein: CASSFALQELSNQPQHF. The V and J genes are TRBV5-5 and TRBJ1-5. The CDR3 sequence is 17 residues long. Per germline, CDR1 SGHKS and CDR2 YYEKEE (reference sequence).

This chain connects TRBV7-2 to TRBJ2-1; lacking DNA, the TRBD2 call made by TCRdb goes unchecked. The germline CDR1 and CDR2 sequences are SGHTA and FQGNSA. The CDR3 runs 15 residues. The CDR3 sequence is CASSLDGLAVNEQFF. Looking up the rest from reference TRBV7-2 and TRBJ2-1 gives the full variable domain: GAGVSQSPSNKVTEKGKDVELRCDPISGHTALYWYRQSLGQGLEFLIYFQGNSAPDKSGLPSDRFSAERTGGSVSTLTIQRTQQEDSAVYLCASSLDGLAVNEQFFGPGTRLTVL.

This chain connects TRBV4-2 to TRBJ2-6; without DNA, the TCRdb call of TRBD1 cannot be checked. The CDR3 length is 15 residues. Germline V gene lookup returns CDR1 LGHNA and CDR2 YNFKEQ. The CDR3 region is CASSPQGYASAVLTF.

CDR3 region: CASSSTSGAYNEQFF. This sequence joins TRBV12-3 or TRBV12-4 and TRBJ2-1; the D call of TRBD2 rests on TCRdb alone, since no DNA is present to check it. The CDR3 consists of 15 residues.

The chain couples TRBV27 to TRBJ1-5; the TCRdb D gene call, TRBD1, has no DNA to confirm it. This CDR3 is built from 14 residues. Germline-derived CDR1 and CDR2 are MNHEY and SMNVEV (reference sequence). CDR3: CASQRQGGNQPQHF.

The chain joins TRBV12-3 or TRBV12-4 to TRBJ1-1; TCRdb picks TRBD1, but there is no DNA to check that call. CDR3 length: 13 residues. The CDR3 spells CASSFEGVGGAFF.

This chain uses TRBV5-1 with TRBJ2-6. CDR1 is SGHRS and CDR2 is YFSETQ in the germline V gene. The CDR3 is 15 residues long. The CDR3 loop reads CASMAAYSGANVLTF.

The chain couples TRBV5-1 to TRBJ2-1; lacking DNA, the TRBD2 call made by TCRdb goes unchecked. Germline values: CDR1 SGHRS, CDR2 YFSETQ. The CDR3 is 15 residues long. CDR3 sequence: CASSHGLAGTGEQFF.

The chain recombines TRBV29-1 with TRBJ2-5; as DNA is missing, the TRBD2 call by TCRdb cannot be tested. Germline V gene sequence: CDR1 SQVTM, CDR2 ANQGSEA. The CDR3 extends over 14 amino acids. The CDR3 protein is CSVGGRARQETQYF. The variable domain in full, with the rest retrieved from reference TRBV29-1 and TRBJ2-5, is SAVISQKPSRDICQRGTSLTIQCQVDSQVTMMFWYRQQPGQSLTLIATANQGSEATYESGFVIDKFPISRPNLTFSTLTVSNMSPEDSSIYLCSVGGRARQETQYFGPGTRLLVL.